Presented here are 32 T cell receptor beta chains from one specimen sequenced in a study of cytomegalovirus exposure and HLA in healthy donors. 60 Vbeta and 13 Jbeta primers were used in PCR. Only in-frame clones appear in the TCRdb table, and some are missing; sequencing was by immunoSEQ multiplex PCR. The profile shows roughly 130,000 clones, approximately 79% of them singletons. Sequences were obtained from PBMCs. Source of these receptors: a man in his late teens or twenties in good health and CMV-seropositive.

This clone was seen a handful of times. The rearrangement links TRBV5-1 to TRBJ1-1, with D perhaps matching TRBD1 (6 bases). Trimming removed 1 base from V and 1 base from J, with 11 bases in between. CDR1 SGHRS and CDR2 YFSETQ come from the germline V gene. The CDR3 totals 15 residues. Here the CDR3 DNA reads TGCGCCAGCAGCTTGACAGGGTCGGGGAACACTGAAGCTTTCTTT. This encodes CASSLTGSGNTEAFF.

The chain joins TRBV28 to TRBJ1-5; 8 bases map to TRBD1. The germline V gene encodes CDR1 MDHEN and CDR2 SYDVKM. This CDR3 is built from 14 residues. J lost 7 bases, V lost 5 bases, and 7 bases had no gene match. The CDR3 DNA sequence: TGTGCCAGCAGTCCCGGACAGGGTGGCCAGCCCCAGCATTTT. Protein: CASSPGQGGQPQHF.

Written as DNA, the CDR3 is TGTGCCAGTAGTAAGGGACAGGGGAATTCACCCCTCCACTTT. Residues: CASSKGQGNSPLHF. The rearrangement links TRBV19 to TRBJ1-6, with 10 bases fitting TRBD1. With 4 bases clipped from V and 7 bases from J, the junction kept 1 base outside the gene matches. Germline CDR1 reads LNHDA; CDR2 reads SQIVND (reference sequence). The CDR3 covers 14 residues.

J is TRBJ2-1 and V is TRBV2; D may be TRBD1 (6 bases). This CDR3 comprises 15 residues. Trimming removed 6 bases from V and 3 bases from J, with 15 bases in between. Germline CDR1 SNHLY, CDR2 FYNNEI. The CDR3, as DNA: TGTGCCAGCAGATTTCAGGGGTCCGACTACAATGAGCAGTTCTTC. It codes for CASRFQGSDYNEQFF.

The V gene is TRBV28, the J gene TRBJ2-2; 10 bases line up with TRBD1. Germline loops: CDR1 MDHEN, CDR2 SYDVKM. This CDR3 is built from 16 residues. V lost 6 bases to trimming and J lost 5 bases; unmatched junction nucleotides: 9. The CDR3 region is CASSPSTGGGTGELFF. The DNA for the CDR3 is TGTGCCAGCAGCCCATCGACAGGGGGCGGGACCGGGGAGCTGTTTTTT. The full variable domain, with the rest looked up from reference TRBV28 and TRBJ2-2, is DVKVTQSSRYLVKRTGEKVFLECVQDMDHENMFWYRQDPGLGLRLIYFSYDVKMKEKGDIPEGYSVSREKKERFSLILESASTNQTSMYLCASSPSTGGGTGELFFGEGSRLTVL.

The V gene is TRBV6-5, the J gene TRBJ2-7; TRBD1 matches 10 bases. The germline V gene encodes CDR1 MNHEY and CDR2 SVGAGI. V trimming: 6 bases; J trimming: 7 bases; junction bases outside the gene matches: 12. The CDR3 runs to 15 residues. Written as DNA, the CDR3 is TGTGCCAGCAGACCTCGACAGGGGGCTTTAAAGGAGCAGTACTTC. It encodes CASRPRQGALKEQYF.

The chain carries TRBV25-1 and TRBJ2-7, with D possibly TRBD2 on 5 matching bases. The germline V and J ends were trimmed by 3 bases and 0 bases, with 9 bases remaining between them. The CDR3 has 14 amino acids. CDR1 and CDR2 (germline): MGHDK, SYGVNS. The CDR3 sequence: CASSDFGLSYEQYF. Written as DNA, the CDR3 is TGTGCCAGCAGTGATTTTGGACTCTCCTACGAGCAGTACTTC.

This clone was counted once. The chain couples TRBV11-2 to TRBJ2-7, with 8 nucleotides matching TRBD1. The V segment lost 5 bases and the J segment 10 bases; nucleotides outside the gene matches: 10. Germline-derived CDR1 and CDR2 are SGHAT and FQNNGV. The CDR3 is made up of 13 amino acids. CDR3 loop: CASSPGQGSVQYF. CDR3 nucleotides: TGTGCCAGCAGCCCAGGACAGGGAAGCGTACAGTACTTC.

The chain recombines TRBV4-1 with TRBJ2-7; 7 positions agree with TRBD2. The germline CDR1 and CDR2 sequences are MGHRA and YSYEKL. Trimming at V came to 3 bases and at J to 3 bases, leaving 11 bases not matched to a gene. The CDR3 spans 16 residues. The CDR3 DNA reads TGCGCCAGCAGCCAGGGGTTCCAGCGGGGATACTACGAGCAGTACTTC. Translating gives CASSQGFQRGYYEQYF.

In nucleotides, the CDR3 is TGTGCCAGCAGCCCCGAGGGGGGGAGGTACGAGCAGTACTTC. Translation gives CASSPEGGRYEQYF. The V gene is TRBV9, the J gene TRBJ2-7; D might be TRBD2 (7 bases). Per the germline V gene, CDR1 is SGDLS and CDR2 is YYNGEE. This CDR3 spans 14 amino acids. Trimming took 4 bases from V and 4 from J, leaving 15 bases between them. Drawing the rest from reference TRBV9 and TRBJ2-7, the complete variable domain is DSGVTQTPKHLITATGQRVTLRCSPRSGDLSVYWYQQSLDQGLQFLIQYYNGEERAKGNILERFSAQQFPDLHSELNLSSLELGDSALYFCASSPEGGRYEQYFGPGTRLTVT.

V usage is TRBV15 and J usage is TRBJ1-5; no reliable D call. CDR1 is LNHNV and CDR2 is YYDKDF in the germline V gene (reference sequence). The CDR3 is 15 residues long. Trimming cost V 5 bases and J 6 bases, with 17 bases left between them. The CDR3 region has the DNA TGTGCCACCAGCCCAGATGGTAGAGGCATTCAGCCCCAGCATTTT. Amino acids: CATSPDGRGIQPQHF.

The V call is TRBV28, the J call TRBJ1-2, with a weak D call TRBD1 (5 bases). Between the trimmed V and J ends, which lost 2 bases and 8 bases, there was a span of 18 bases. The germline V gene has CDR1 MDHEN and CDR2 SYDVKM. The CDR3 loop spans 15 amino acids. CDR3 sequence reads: CASSLRGHTGDGYTF. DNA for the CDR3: TGTGCCAGCAGTTTACGGGGCCACACGGGGGACGGCTACACCTTC.

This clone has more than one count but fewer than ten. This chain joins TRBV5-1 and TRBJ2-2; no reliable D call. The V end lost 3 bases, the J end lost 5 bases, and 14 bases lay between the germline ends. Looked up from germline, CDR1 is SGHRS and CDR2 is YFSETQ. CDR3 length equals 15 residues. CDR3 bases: TGCGCCAGCAGCTCTACCCTGGGCGAGACCGGGGAGCTGTTTTTT. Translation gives CASSSTLGETGELFF.

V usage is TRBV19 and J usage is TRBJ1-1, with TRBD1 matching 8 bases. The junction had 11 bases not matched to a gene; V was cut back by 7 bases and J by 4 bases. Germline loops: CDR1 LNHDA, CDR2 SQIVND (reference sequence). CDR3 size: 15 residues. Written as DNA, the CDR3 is TGTGCCAGTAACGAGGACAGGGAGGTGGTCACTGAAGCTTTCTTT. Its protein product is CASNEDREVVTEAFF.

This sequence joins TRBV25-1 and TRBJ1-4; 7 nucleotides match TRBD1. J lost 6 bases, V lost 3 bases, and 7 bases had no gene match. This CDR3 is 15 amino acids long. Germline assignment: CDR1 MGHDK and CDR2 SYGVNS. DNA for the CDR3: TGTGCCAGCAGTGATAACAGGGGCGCTGATGAAAAACTGTTTTTT. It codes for CASSDNRGADEKLFF.

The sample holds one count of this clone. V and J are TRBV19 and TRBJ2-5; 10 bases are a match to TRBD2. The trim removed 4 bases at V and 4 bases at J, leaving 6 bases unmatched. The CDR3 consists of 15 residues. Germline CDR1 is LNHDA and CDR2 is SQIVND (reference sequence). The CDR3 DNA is TGTGCCAGTAGTACCCAGCGGGGGGGCCTAGAGACCCAGTACTTC. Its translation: CASSTQRGGLETQYF.

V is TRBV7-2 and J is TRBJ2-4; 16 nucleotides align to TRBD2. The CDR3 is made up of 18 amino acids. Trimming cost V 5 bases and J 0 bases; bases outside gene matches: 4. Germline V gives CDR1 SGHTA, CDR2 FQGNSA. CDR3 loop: CASSTGLAGGLAKNIQYF. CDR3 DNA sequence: TGTGCCAGCAGCACGGGACTAGCGGGAGGGTTAGCCAAAAACATTCAGTACTTC.

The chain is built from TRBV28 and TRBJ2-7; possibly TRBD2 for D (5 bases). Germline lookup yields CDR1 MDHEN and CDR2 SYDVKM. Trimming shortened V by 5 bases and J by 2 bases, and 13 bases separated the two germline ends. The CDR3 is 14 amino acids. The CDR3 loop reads CASSPTGKTYEQYF. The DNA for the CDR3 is TGTGCCAGCAGTCCGACGGGGAAAACCTACGAGCAGTACTTC.

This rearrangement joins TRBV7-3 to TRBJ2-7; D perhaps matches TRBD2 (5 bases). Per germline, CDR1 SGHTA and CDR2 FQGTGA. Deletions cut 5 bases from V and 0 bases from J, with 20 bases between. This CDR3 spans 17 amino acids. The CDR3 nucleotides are TGTGCCAGCAGCCGAAGAGGTGGATCGGACTCCTCCTACGAGCAGTACTTC. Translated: CASSRRGGSDSSYEQYF.

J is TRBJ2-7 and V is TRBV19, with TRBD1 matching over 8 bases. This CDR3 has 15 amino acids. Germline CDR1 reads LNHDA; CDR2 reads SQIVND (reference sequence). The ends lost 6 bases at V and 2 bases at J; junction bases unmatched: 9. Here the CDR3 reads CASSLKDRATYEQYF. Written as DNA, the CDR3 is TGTGCCAGTAGCCTAAAGGACAGGGCTACCTACGAGCAGTACTTC. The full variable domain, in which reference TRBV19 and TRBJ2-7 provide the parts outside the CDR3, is DGGITQSPKYLFRKEGQNVTLSCEQNLNHDAMYWYRQDPGQGLRLIYYSQIVNDFQKGDIAEGYSVSREKKESFPLTVTSAQKNPTAFYLCASSLKDRATYEQYFGPGTRLTVT.

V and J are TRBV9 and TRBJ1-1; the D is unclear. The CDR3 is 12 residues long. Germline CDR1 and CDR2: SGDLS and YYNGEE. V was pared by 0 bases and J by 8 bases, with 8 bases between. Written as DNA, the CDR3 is TGTGCCAGCAGCGTAGACCCGCTAGAAGCTTTCTTT. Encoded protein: CASSVDPLEAFF. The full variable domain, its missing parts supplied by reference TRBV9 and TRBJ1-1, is DSGVTQTPKHLITATGQRVTLRCSPRSGDLSVYWYQQSLDQGLQFLIQYYNGEERAKGNILERFSAQQFPDLHSELNLSSLELGDSALYFCASSVDPLEAFFGQGTRLTVV.

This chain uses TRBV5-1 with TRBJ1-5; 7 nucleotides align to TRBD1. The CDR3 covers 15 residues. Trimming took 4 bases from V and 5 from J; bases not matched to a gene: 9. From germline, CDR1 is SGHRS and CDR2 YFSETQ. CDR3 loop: CASSPQGGSDQPQHF. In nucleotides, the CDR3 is TGCGCCAGCAGCCCCCAGGGGGGTAGTGATCAGCCCCAGCATTTT. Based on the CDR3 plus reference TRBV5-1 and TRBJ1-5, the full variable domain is KAGVTQTPRYLIKTRGQQVTLSCSPISGHRSVSWYQQTPGQGLQFLFEYFSETQRNKGNFPGRFSGRQFSNSRSEMNVSTLELGDSALYLCASSPQGGSDQPQHFGDGTRLSIL.

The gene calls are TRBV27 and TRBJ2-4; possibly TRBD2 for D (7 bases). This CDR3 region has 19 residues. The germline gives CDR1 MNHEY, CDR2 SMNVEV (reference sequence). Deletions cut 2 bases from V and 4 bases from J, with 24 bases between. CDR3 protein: CASSLIGGGADLGKNIQYF. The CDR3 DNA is TGTGCCAGCAGTTTAATTGGTGGGGGGGCCGACCTGGGGAAAAACATTCAGTACTTC.

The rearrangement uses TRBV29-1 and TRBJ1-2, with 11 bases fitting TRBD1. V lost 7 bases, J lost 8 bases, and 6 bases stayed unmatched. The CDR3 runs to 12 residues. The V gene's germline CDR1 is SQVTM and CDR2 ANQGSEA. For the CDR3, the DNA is TGCAGCGCCCAGGGACAGGGGGAAGGCTACACCTTC. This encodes CSAQGQGEGYTF.

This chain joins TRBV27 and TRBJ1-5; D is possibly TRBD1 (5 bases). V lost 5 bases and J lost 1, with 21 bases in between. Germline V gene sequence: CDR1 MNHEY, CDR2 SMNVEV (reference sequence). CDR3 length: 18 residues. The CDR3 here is CASSPLGVSGSSNQPQHF. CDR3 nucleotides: TGTGCCAGCAGTCCCCTTGGGGTCTCAGGGTCCAGCAATCAGCCCCAGCATTTT.

This chain's CDR3 is CASRETGAGNTIYF. CDR3 DNA sequence: TGCGCCAGCAGGGAAACAGGGGCTGGAAACACCATATATTTT. The chain is built from TRBV10-2 and TRBJ1-3; TRBD1 aligns across 7 bases. Unmatched junction bases numbered 4, after V lost 6 bases and J lost 2 bases. There are 14 residues in the CDR3. In germline, CDR1 is WSHSY, CDR2 SAAADI.

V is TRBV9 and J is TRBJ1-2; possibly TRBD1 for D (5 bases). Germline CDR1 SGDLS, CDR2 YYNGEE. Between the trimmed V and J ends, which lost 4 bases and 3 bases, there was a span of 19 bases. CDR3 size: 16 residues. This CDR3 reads CASSPIAGGIHYGYTF. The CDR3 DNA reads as TGTGCCAGCAGCCCGATCGCTGGGGGGATACACTATGGCTACACCTTC.

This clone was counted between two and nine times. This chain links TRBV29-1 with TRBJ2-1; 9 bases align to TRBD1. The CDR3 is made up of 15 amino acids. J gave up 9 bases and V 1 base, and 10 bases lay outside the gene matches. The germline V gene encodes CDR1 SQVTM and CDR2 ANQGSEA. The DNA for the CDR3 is TGCAGCGTTGAAGTCCCCGGGACAGGGTACCGTGAGCAGTTCTTC. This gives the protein CSVEVPGTGYREQFF.

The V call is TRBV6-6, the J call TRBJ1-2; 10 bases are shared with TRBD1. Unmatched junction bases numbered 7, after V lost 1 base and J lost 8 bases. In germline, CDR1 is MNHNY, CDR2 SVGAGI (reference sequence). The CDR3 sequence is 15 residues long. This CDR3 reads CASSYFSGTGDGYTF. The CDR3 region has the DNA TGTGCCAGCAGTTACTTCTCCGGGACAGGGGACGGCTACACCTTC.

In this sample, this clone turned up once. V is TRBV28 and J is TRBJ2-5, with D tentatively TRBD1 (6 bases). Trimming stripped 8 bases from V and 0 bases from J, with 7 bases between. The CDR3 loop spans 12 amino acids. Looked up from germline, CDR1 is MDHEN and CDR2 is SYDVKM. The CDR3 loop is CASQGYQETQYF. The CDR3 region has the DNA TGTGCCAGCCAGGGGTACCAAGAGACCCAGTACTTC.

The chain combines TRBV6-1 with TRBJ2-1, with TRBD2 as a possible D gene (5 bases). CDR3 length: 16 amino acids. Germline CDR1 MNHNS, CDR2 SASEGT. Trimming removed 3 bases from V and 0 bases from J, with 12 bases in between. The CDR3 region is CASSEMVGSSYNEQFF. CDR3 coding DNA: TGTGCCAGCAGTGAGATGGTGGGGAGCTCCTACAATGAGCAGTTCTTC.

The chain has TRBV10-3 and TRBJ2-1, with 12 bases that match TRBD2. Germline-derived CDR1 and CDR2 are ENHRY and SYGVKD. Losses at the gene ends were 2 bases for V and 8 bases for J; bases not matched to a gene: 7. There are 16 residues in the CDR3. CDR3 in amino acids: CAISEPSLAGGDEQFF. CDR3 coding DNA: TGTGCCATCAGTGAGCCGAGTCTAGCGGGGGGGGATGAGCAGTTCTTC.